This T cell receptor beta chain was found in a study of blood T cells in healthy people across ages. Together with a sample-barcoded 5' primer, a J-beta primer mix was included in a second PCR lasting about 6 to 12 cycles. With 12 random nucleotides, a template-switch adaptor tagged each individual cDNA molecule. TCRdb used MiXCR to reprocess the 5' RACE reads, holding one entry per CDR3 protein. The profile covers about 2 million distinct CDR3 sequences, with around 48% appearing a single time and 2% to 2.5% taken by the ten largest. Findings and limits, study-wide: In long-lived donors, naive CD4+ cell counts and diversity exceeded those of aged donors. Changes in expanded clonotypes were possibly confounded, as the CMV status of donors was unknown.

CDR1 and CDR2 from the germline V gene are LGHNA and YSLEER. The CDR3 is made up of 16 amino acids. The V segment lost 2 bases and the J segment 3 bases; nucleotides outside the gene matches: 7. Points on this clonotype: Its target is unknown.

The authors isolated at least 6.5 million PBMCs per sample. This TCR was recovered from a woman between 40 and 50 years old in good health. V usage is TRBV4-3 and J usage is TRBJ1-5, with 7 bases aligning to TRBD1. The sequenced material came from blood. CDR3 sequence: CASSQHADRPNQPQHF. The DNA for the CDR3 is TGCGCCAGCAGCCAACACGCGGACAGGCCCAATCAGCCCCAGCATTTT.